Below, one T cell receptor beta chain is given with its context. Its antigen is not identified. Of the isolated RNA, all was reverse transcribed, and so the sequenced material was expressed TCRB transcripts. The assay was immunoSEQ multiplex PCR, and TCRdb's table has in-frame clones only and misses some. The sample yields about half a million clones, about 30% seen once. These data come from a study of beta chain features in type 1 diabetes. Broader study findings: Within each of all four CD4+ subsets, Type 1 diabetes patients had TCRB CDR3s that were moderately but significantly shorter. Still unanswered here is whether HLA type influences TCRB rearrangement.

Germline lookup yields CDR1 MNHNY and CDR2 SVGAGI (reference sequence). Trimming removed 3 bases at V and 0 bases at J, with 10 bases between. The CDR3 loop spans 15 amino acids. Every donor had blood drawn once into heparin, about 116 mL on average. CD45RO/CCR7/CD25/CD127/CD95/CD27 staining was used to isolate CD4+ naive, central memory, regulatory and stem cell-like memory cells by sorting. The rearrangement uses TRBV6-6 and TRBJ2-3; D ambiguous. The specimen was naive CD4+ T cells from blood. The TCR was taken from a man younger than 30 in good health. The CDR3 sequence: CASSYEDHSTDTQYF. The CDR3 nucleotides are TGTGCCAGCAGTTATGAGGACCATAGCACAGATACGCAGTATTTT.